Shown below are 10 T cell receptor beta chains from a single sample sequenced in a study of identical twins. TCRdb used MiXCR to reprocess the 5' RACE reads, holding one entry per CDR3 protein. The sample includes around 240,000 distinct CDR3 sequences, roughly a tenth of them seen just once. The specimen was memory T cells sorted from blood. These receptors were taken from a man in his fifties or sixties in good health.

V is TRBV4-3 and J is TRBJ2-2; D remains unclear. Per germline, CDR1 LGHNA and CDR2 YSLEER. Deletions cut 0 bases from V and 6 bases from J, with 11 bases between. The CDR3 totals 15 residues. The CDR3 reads CASSQDHGAAGELFF. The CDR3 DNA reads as TGCGCCAGCAGCCAAGATCACGGTGCAGCCGGGGAGCTGTTTTTT.

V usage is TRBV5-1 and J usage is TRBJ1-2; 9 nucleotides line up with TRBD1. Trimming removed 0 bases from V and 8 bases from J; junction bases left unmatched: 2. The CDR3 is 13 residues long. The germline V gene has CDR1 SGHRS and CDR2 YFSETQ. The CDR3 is CASSLDRGRGYTF. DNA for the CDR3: TGCGCCAGCAGCTTGGACAGGGGGCGAGGCTACACCTTC.

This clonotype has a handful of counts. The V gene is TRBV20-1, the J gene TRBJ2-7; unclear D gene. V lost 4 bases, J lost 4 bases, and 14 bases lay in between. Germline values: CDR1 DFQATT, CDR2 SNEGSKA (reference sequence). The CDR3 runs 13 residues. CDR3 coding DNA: TGCAGTGCTAATGACAAAACCGATTACGAGCAGTACTTC. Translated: CSANDKTDYEQYF.

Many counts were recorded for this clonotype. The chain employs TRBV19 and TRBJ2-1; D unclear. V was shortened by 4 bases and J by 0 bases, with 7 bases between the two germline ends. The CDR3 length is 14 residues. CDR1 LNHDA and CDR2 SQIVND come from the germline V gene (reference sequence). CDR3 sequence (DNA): TGTGCCAGTAGTAACCAGCACTCCTACAATGAGCAGTTCTTC. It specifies CASSNQHSYNEQFF.

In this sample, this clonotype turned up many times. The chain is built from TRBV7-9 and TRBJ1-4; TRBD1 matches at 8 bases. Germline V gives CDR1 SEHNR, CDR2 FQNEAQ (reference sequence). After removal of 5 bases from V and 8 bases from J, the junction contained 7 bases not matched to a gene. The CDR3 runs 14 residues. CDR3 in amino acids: CASSARTGREKLFF. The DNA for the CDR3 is TGTGCCAGCAGCGCCCGGACAGGGCGGGAAAAACTGTTTTTT.

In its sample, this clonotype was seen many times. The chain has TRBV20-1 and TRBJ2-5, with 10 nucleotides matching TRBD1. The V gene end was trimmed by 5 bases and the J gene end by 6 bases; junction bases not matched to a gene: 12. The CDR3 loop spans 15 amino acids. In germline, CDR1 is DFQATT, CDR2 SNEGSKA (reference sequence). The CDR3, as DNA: TGCAGTGCTCTCGTGGGGGACAGGGGATGGCAGACCCAGTACTTC. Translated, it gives CSALVGDRGWQTQYF.

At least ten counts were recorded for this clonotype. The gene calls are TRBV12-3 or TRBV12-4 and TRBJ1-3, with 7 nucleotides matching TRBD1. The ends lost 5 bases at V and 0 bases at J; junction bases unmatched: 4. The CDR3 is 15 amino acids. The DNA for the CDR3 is TGTGCCAGCAGTCCCCGGGACAGCTCTGGAAACACCATATATTTT. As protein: CASSPRDSSGNTIYF.

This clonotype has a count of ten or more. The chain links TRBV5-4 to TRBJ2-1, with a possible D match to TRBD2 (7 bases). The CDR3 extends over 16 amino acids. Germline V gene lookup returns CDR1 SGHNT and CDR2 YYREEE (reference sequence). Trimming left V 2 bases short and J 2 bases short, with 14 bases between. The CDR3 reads CASSFGGGGAYNEQFF. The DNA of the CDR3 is TGTGCCAGCAGCTTTGGGGGCGGGGGTGCCTACAATGAGCAGTTCTTC.

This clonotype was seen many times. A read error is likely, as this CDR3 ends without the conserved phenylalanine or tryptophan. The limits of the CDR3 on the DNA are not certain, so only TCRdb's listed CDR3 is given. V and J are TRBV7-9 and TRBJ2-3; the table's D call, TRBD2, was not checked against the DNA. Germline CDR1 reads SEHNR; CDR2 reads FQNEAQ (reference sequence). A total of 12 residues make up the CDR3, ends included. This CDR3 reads CASSLETSVLLA.

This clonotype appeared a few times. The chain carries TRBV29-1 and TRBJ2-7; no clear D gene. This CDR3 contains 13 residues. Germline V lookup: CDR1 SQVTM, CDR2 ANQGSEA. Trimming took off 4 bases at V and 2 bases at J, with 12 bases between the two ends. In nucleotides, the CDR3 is TGCAGCGTTGTATCCGGGCCCACCTACGAGCAGTACTTC. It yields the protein CSVVSGPTYEQYF.